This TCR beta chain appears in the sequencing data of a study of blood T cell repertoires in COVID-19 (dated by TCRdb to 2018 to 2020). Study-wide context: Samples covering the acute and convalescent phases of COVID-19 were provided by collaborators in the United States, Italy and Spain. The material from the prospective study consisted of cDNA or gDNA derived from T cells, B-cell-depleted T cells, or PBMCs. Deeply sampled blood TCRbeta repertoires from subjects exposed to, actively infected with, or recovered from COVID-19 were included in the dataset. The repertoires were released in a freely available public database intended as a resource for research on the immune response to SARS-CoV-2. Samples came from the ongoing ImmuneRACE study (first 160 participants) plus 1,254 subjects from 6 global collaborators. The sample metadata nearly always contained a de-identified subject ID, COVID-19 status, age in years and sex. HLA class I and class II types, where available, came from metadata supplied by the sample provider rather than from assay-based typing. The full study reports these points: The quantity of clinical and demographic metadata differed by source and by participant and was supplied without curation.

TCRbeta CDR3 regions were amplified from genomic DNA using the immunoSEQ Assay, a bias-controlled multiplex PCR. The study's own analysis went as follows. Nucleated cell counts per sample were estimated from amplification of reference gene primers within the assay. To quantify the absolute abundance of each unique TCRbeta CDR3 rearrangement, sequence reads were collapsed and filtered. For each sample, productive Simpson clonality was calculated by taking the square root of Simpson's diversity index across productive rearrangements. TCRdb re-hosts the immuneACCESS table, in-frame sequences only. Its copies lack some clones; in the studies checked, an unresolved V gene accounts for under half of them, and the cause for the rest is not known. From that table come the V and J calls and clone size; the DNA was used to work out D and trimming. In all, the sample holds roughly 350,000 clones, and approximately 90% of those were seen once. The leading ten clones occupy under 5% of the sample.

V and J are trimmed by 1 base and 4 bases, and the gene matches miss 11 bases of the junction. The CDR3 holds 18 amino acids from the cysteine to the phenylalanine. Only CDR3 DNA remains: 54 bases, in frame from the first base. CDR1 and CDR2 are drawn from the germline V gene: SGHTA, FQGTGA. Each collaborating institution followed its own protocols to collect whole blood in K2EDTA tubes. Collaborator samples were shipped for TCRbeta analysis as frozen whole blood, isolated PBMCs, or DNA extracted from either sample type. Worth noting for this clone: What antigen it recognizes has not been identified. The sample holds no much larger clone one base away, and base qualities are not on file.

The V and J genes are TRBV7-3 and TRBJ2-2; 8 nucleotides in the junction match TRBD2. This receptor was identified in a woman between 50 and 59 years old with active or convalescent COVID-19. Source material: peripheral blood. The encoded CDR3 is CASSLIPPGGSSTGELFF. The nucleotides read TGTGCCAGCAGCTTAATCCCGCCGGGGGGGTCGAGCACCGGGGAGCTGTTTTTT.